These 13 T cell receptor beta chains were sequenced from one sample in a study of cytomegalovirus exposure and HLA in healthy donors. Primers: 60 Vbeta forward and 13 Jbeta reverse. Method: immunoSEQ multiplex PCR; TCRdb's copy keeps in-frame clones and lacks some. The table lists around 140,000 clones. Source material: PBMCs. The receptors were sampled from a woman aged 40 to 49 in good health and CMV-seronegative.

The chain carries TRBV19 and TRBJ1-4; TRBD1 matches at 9 bases. The V segment lost 6 bases and the J segment 7 bases; nucleotides outside the gene matches: 6. This CDR3 region has 14 residues. The germline V gene has CDR1 LNHDA and CDR2 SQIVND (reference sequence). The CDR3 region is CASRDRGAGEKLFF. As DNA, the CDR3 is TGTGCCAGTAGGGACAGGGGAGCGGGTGAAAAACTGTTTTTT.

The V call is TRBV5-1, the J call TRBJ2-1, with 7 bases identical to TRBD2. The CDR3 runs 15 residues. The germline CDR1 and CDR2 sequences are SGHRS and YFSETQ. V gave up 4 bases and J gave up 0 bases; unmatched junction bases: 4. This CDR3 reads CASSTGGFSYNEQFF. CDR3 DNA: TGCGCCAGCAGCACCGGGGGGTTCTCCTACAATGAGCAGTTCTTC.

The chain combines TRBV19 with TRBJ1-1; 9 bases agree with TRBD1. The CDR3 extends over 14 amino acids. Germline V CDR1 and CDR2: LNHDA, SQIVND (reference sequence). J was trimmed by 9 bases and V by 4 bases; bases with no gene match: 9. The chain's CDR3 is CASSKMGQGSKAFF. In nucleotides, the CDR3 is TGTGCCAGTAGTAAAATGGGACAGGGTAGTAAAGCTTTCTTT.

This chain connects TRBV6-4 to TRBJ1-1; 12 nucleotides agree with TRBD1. Germline V gene sequence: CDR1 MRHNA, CDR2 SNTAGT. After removal of 4 bases from V and 10 bases from J, the junction contained 4 bases not matched to a gene. The CDR3 sequence is 13 residues long. CDR3 amino acids: CASSAGTGGSAFF. CDR3 in DNA: TGTGCCAGCAGTGCCGGGACAGGGGGCTCAGCTTTCTTT.

The rearrangement joins TRBV28 to TRBJ2-3; D is perhaps TRBD2 (5 bases). There are 14 residues in the CDR3. Germline CDR1 and CDR2: MDHEN and SYDVKM. The V end lost 6 bases, the J end lost 2 bases, and 12 bases lay between the germline ends. DNA for the CDR3: TGTGCCAGCAGCCCTCCGGGGAACACAGATACGCAGTATTTT. Translating it yields CASSPPGNTDTQYF.

The J gene is TRBJ1-2, the V gene TRBV2; the D is unclear. Germline V lookup: CDR1 SNHLY, CDR2 FYNNEI. CDR3 size: 14 residues. The ends were cut back, 3 bases at V and 7 bases at J, with 15 bases in the middle. CDR3 sequence reads: CASSERRVSGGYTF. In nucleotides, the CDR3 is TGTGCCAGCAGTGAGAGGCGCGTCTCGGGTGGCTACACCTTC. Based on the CDR3 plus reference TRBV2 and TRBJ1-2, the full variable domain is EPEVTQTPSHQVTQMGQEVILRCVPISNHLYFYWYRQILGQKVEFLVSFYNNEISEKSEIFDDQFSVERPDGSNFTLKIRSTKLEDSAMYFCASSERRVSGGYTFGSGTRLTVV.

The chain uses TRBV6-1 and TRBJ1-2; D is perhaps TRBD1 (5 bases). V was shortened by 9 bases and J by 4 bases, with 12 bases between the two germline ends. This CDR3 comprises 12 residues. From germline, CDR1 is MNHNS and CDR2 SASEGT. CDR3 protein: CARGGALYGYTF. DNA for the CDR3: TGTGCCAGAGGTGGGGCCCTCTATGGCTACACCTTC.

The chain recombines TRBV10-3 with TRBJ2-7; 8 nucleotides line up with TRBD1. CDR1 ENHRY and CDR2 SYGVKD come from the germline V gene. With 4 bases clipped from V and 5 bases from J, the junction kept 4 bases outside the gene matches. The CDR3 length is 13 residues. The CDR3 DNA sequence: TGTGCCATCAGTGGGGCAGGGGGCCACGAGCAGTACGTC. As protein: CAISGAGGHEQYV.

The chain joins TRBV27 to TRBJ1-1; 7 bases are a match to TRBD1. The ends lost 5 bases at V and 4 bases at J; junction bases unmatched: 16. The CDR3 consists of 17 residues. CDR1 is MNHEY and CDR2 is SMNVEV in the germline V gene (reference sequence). CDR3 sequence reads: CASSRDSRGSAGTEAFF. As DNA, the CDR3 is TGTGCCAGCAGTCGAGACTCCAGGGGGTCCGCGGGCACTGAAGCTTTCTTT.

The chain employs TRBV19 and TRBJ1-1; 10 nucleotides line up with TRBD1. Germline V lookup: CDR1 LNHDA, CDR2 SQIVND (reference sequence). Losses at the gene ends were 9 bases for V and 5 bases for J; bases not matched to a gene: 21. This CDR3 spans 18 amino acids. CDR3 protein: CASRLMKGTGAAGTEAFF. CDR3 DNA: TGTGCCAGCCGATTGATGAAGGGGACAGGGGCTGCGGGGACTGAAGCTTTCTTT.

The chain combines TRBV4-1 with TRBJ1-1; D unclear. Germline CDR1 and CDR2: MGHRA and YSYEKL. CDR3 length equals 13 residues. V was trimmed by 8 bases and J by 4 bases, leaving 14 bases between them. DNA for the CDR3: TGCGCCAGCCGTAGTGGAGGGAGCACTGAAGCTTTCTTT. Its translation: CASRSGGSTEAFF.

The chain is built from TRBV7-2 and TRBJ2-6, with 10 bases lining up with TRBD1. Looked up from germline, CDR1 is SGHTA and CDR2 is FQGNSA. The CDR3 contains 17 residues. V dropped 5 bases and J dropped 3; count of bases not matched to a gene: 7. CDR3 sequence (DNA): TGTGCCAGCAGCCGTGGGACAGGGGTGTATGGGGCCAACGTCCTGACTTTC. Translation: CASSRGTGVYGANVLTF.

The genes are TRBV4-3 and TRBJ2-1; 9 bases agree with TRBD1. CDR3 size: 16 residues. The germline CDR1 and CDR2 sequences are LGHNA and YSLEER. The V segment lost 1 base and the J segment 7 bases; nucleotides outside the gene matches: 8. The CDR3, as DNA: TGCGCCAGCAGCCAAGTTGGCGGACAGGGGAGGAATGAGCAGTTCTTC. This codes for CASSQVGGQGRNEQFF.